Below are 30 T cell receptor gamma chains sequenced from a single sample in a study of γδ T cells in repeated Plasmodium falciparum infection. TCRdb reprocessed the multiplex PCR reads through CATT. The sample yields 12,000 to 15,000 gamma-chain clones, around 1.6% seen once. Gammadelta T cells were flow-sorted from PBMC into Vgamma9/Vdelta2+ and Vdelta2-negative populations for bulk analysis. Input material: gamma-delta T cells from blood. The receptors were sampled from a pool of human donors (malaria-infected and uninfected, not separated).

Ten or more counts support this clone. It is likely a read error: a sequence one base away is far more abundant. The sample has other DNA sequences that encode this CDR3 too. The chain uses TRGV4 and TRGJ1 or TRGJ2. No J gene was available from TCRdb, and it was assigned here by a germline match of the DNA. The CDR3 loop spans 16 amino acids. Germline CDR1 EGSTGY, CDR2 YDSYTSSV. DNA for the CDR3: TGTGCCACCTGGGATGGTGGGGTAATCAATTATTACAAGAAACTCTTT. This translates into CATWDGGVINYYKKLF.

Only a few counts were recorded for this clone. TCRdb's protein, taken from a much larger clone, differs from this DNA's translation at residue 16, likely owing to a read error; the protein displayed comes from the DNA. This chain uses TRGV9 with TRGJP. Here the J gene came from matching the DNA to germline, since TCRdb omits it. From germline, CDR1 is GITISATS and CDR2 ISYDGTV (reference sequence). The CDR3 has 19 amino acids. CDR3 bases: TGTGCCTTGTGGGAGGTGCGGGATTTACAAGAGTTGGGCAAAAAAGTCAAGGTATTT. Translating it yields CALWEVRDLQELGKKVKVF.

Regarding this clone: The protein that TCRdb holds for this DNA derives from a much larger clone and differs from the translated DNA at residue 10, which likely indicates a read error; the protein shown here is translated from the DNA. V is TRGV4 and J is TRGJP2. TCRdb leaves out the J gene; it was filled in here by matching the DNA to germline. In germline, CDR1 is EGSTGY, CDR2 YDSYTSSV. The CDR3 covers 13 residues. The CDR3 loop reads CATWDGRDWVKTF. Here the CDR3 DNA reads TGTGCCACCTGGGATGGCCGTGATTGGGTCAAGACGTTT.

In the case of this clone: Only one base separates this from a far larger clonotype, so it likely reflects a read error. The sample has other DNA sequences that encode this CDR3 too. This sequence joins TRGV4 and TRGJ1 or TRGJ2. Assignment of the J gene here rests on matching the DNA to germline, because TCRdb gives none. This CDR3 spans 13 amino acids. CDR1 EGSTGY and CDR2 YDSYTSSV come from the germline V gene. The CDR3 coding sequence is TGTGCCACTTGGGATTATTTAGGGAGGGAGAAACTCTTT. The encoded protein is CATWDYLGREKLF.

Turning to this clone: Since a far larger clone is one base different, this is likely a read error. Other DNA variants within this sample encode the same CDR3. The CDR3 spells CATWRDWIKTF. The CDR3 nucleotides read TGCGCCACCTGGCGTGATTGGATCAAGACGTTT. The V and J genes are TRGV4 and TRGJP2. No J gene was available from TCRdb, and it was assigned here by a germline match of the DNA. CDR3 length: 11 residues. Germline loops: CDR1 EGSTGY, CDR2 YDSYTSSV.

The sample holds many counts of this clone. TCRdb's listed protein matches a much larger clone and diverges from this DNA's translation at residue 7, likely through a read error; the protein shown comes from the DNA. V usage is TRGV9 and J usage is TRGJ1 or TRGJ2. Matching the DNA to germline supplied the J gene, which TCRdb does not give. V was clipped by 0 bases and J by 0 bases; unmatched bases: 14. The length of the CDR3 is 18 residues. Looked up from germline, CDR1 is GITISATS and CDR2 is ISYDGTV (reference sequence). In DNA form, the CDR3 reads TGTGCCTTGTGGGAGGTGAAGTCCTACAATTCGAATTATTATAAGAAACTCTTT. Its translation: CALWEVKSYNSNYYKKLF.

This clone was seen many times. The amino acid sequence in TCRdb belongs to a much larger clone and departs from this DNA's translation at residue 5, likely a sequencing read error; the sequence shown is translated from the DNA. The rearrangement joins TRGV2 to TRGJ1 or TRGJ2. The J gene was missing in TCRdb and was found by matching the end of the DNA to germline. This CDR3 is 15 amino acids long. Germline V CDR1 and CDR2: EGSNGY, YDSYNSKV. CDR3 nucleotide sequence: TGTGCCACCTGGGGCGGGCCAGGTCCGGATTATAAGAAACTCTTT. This translates into CATWGGPGPDYKKLF.

Many counts were recorded for this clone. A read error is likely here: a far larger clone is one base away. Other DNA sequences of this sample code for an identical CDR3. The chain uses TRGV9 and TRGJ1 or TRGJ2. The CDR3 length is 16 residues. Germline V lookup: CDR1 GITISATS, CDR2 ISYDGTV (reference sequence). The CDR3 protein is CALWEKEVFDYYKKLF. CDR3 nucleotide sequence: TGTGCCTTGTGGGAGAAGGAAGTCTTCGATTATTATAAGAAACTCTTC.

There are many counts of this clone. The translation of this DNA and the TCRdb protein of a much larger clone differ at residue 3, probably owing to a read error; the protein shown here is translated from the DNA. The chain uses TRGV9 and TRGJ1 or TRGJ2. This CDR3 is built from 16 residues. Germline-derived CDR1 and CDR2 are GITISATS and ISYDGTV (reference sequence). The CDR3 DNA follows: TGTGCCTCGTGGGAGGTGCGTGTGGGGTTCTATTATAAGAAACTCTTT. Amino acids: CASWEVRVGFYYKKLF.

This clone came up many times. TCRdb records a much larger clone's protein for this DNA, with a difference at residue 11 that likely arises from a read error; the protein given is the translation of the DNA. The J gene has no call, while the V gene is TRGV9. The CDR3 is 13 residues long. Germline values: CDR1 GITISATS, CDR2 ISYDGTV (reference sequence). The CDR3 sequence is CALWVRPFYKRLF. In DNA form, the CDR3 reads TGTGCCTTGTGGGTGCGGCCTTTTTATAAGAGACTCTTT.

This clone was counted a few times. This is likely an artifact of a read error, given a far larger clone one base away. Other DNA sequences within the sample encode an identical CDR3. The chain couples TRGV9 to TRGJ1 or TRGJ2. The J gene, left out of TCRdb, was set here by checking the DNA against germline. CDR3 length: 13 amino acids. Germline CDR1 is GITISATS and CDR2 is ISYDGTV (reference sequence). V trimming: 4 bases; J trimming: 9 bases; junction bases outside the gene matches: 12. The CDR3 DNA reads as TGTGCCTTGTGGGAATTTAGGCGACTTAAGAAACTCTTT. It codes for CALWEFRRLKKLF.

This clone was recorded a few times. Translating this DNA gives a protein that differs at residue 11 from the TCRdb one, which belongs to a much larger clone; a read error is likely, and the protein shown is this translation. Here the V gene is TRGV9, but the J gene went uncalled. The CDR3 length is 13 residues. The germline gives CDR1 GITISATS, CDR2 ISYDGTV (reference sequence). CDR3 nucleotides: TGTGCCTTGTGGGATTTACGCTTGCGGAAGAGACTCTTT. Its protein is CALWDLRLRKRLF.

This clone was detected ten times or more. The TCRdb protein, from a much larger clone, departs from this DNA's translation at residue 7, likely by read error; the protein shown derives from the DNA. V and J are TRGV5 and TRGJ1 or TRGJ2. CDR3 length: 13 amino acids. Germline values: CDR1 VINAFY, CDR2 YDVSNSKD. V lost 0 bases and J lost 8; bases outside the gene matches: 7. CDR3 sequence reads: CATWDRHFDKKLF. DNA of the CDR3: TGTGCCACCTGGGACAGGCATTTCGATAAGAAACTCTTT.

This clone showed up many times. With only one base between it and a far larger clone, this is likely a read error. This sample also contains other DNA sequences that code for the same CDR3. The chain recombines TRGV9 with TRGJ1 or TRGJ2. TCRdb carries no J gene annotation; the J gene was assigned here by matching the DNA with germline. This CDR3 contains 11 residues. V gave up 2 bases and J gave up 10 bases; unmatched junction bases: 5. Germline CDR1 GITISATS, CDR2 ISYDGTV (reference sequence). CDR3 nucleotides: TGTGCCTTGTGGGAGGACTACAAGAAACTCTTT. Its translation is CALWEDYKKLF.

This clone was counted ten times or more. For this DNA, TCRdb reports the protein of a much larger clone, which diverges at residue 12, most likely from a read error; the protein presented here is translated directly from the DNA. The genes are TRGV9 and TRGJP2. Here the J gene was assigned by germline matching of the DNA, as TCRdb has none. This CDR3 is 15 amino acids long. Germline V gene lookup returns CDR1 GITISATS and CDR2 ISYDGTV (reference sequence). This CDR3 is CALWEVQGSDWTKTF. CDR3 bases: TGTGCCTTGTGGGAGGTGCAGGGTAGTGATTGGACCAAGACGTTT.

Concerning this clone: The TCRdb protein comes from a much larger clone and disagrees with this DNA's translation at residue 11, likely due to a read error; the protein given here is derived from the DNA. V gene TRGV4 combines with J gene TRGJP1. TCRdb lists no J gene, so it was determined here by aligning the DNA to germline. There are 18 residues in the CDR3. The ends lost 1 base at V and 4 bases at J; junction bases unmatched: 15. Per the germline V gene, CDR1 is EGSTGY and CDR2 is YDSYTSSV. This CDR3 is CATWDGTPLMDTGWFKIF. CDR3 DNA: TGTGCCACCTGGGATGGTACTCCTTTAATGGACACTGGTTGGTTCAAGATATTT.

Ten or more counts support this clone. The protein TCRdb lists belongs to a much larger clone and differs from this DNA's translation at residue 3, which points to a read error; the protein shown is made from the DNA. V gene TRGV5 combines with J gene TRGJ1 or TRGJ2. This CDR3 has 14 amino acids. The germline V gene encodes CDR1 VINAFY and CDR2 YDVSNSKD. CDR3: CASWDRRNYYKKLF. The DNA for the CDR3 is TGTGCCTCCTGGGACAGGCGGAATTATTATAAGAAACTCTTT.

This clone was counted only a few times. It is likely a read error: a sequence one base away is far more abundant. Other DNA sequences in this sample translate to the same CDR3. The chain is built from TRGV9 and TRGJP1. TCRdb supplies no J gene; here it was assigned by aligning the nucleotide sequence to germline. The CDR3 contains 11 residues. The V gene's germline CDR1 is GITISATS and CDR2 ISYDGTV (reference sequence). CDR3 DNA: TGTGCCCTGTGGGAGACAGGGTTCAAGATATTT. This codes for CALWETGFKIF.

Notes on this clone: TCRdb records a much larger clone's protein for this DNA, with a difference at residue 2 that likely arises from a read error; the protein given is the translation of the DNA. The chain is built from TRGV9 and TRGJ1 or TRGJ2. Looked up from germline, CDR1 is GITISATS and CDR2 is ISYDGTV (reference sequence). The CDR3 is made up of 13 amino acids. CDR3 sequence (DNA): TGTACCTTGTGGGAGGTCTTTTGGGATAAGAAACTCTTT. Amino acid sequence: CTLWEVFWDKKLF.

This clone was observed a few times. With a far larger clone one base away, a read error is the likely cause. Within the sample, other DNA sequences also encode this same CDR3. V and J are TRGV9 and TRGJ1 or TRGJ2. The J gene was not available in TCRdb and was assigned here by matching the DNA to germline segments. The CDR3 consists of 13 residues. In germline, CDR1 is GITISATS, CDR2 ISYDGTV (reference sequence). The CDR3 region has the DNA TGTGCCTTGTGGGGACCCTATTACTATAAGAAACTCTTT. Translation gives CALWGPYYYKKLF.

As to this clone: TCRdb has a much larger clone's protein, which differs at residue 4 from the translation of this DNA, likely because of a read error; what is shown is the protein translated from the DNA. The rearrangement joins TRGV9 to TRGJP. Because TCRdb records no J gene, it was assigned here through a match of the DNA to germline. This CDR3 has 17 amino acids. Germline CDR1 reads GITISATS; CDR2 reads ISYDGTV (reference sequence). Here the CDR3 reads CALREVPKELGKKIKVF. CDR3 in DNA: TGTGCCTTGAGGGAGGTCCCAAAAGAGTTGGGCAAAAAAATCAAGGTATTT.

This clone was seen repeatedly, ten times or more. V is TRGV8 and J is TRGJ1 or TRGJ2. Per the germline V gene, CDR1 is VENAVY and CDR2 is YDSYNSRV. The CDR3 runs 15 residues. The V and J ends lost 4 bases and 3 bases, in that order; junction bases with no gene match: 12. CDR3 sequence reads: CATWDPFRIYYKKLF. As DNA, the CDR3 is TGTGCCACCTGGGACCCATTTCGAATTTATTATAAGAAACTCTTT.

This clone was found many times. Only one base separates this from a far larger clonotype, so it likely reflects a read error. The sample contains more than one DNA sequence encoding this CDR3. The rearrangement uses TRGV9 and TRGJP. No J gene was available from TCRdb, and it was assigned here by a germline match of the DNA. The CDR3 consists of 18 residues. Germline loops: CDR1 GITISATS, CDR2 ISYDGTV (reference sequence). After removal of 4 bases from V and 11 bases from J, the junction contained 17 bases not matched to a gene. In DNA, the CDR3 is TGTGCCTTGTGGGACCTACCTGGGGGGGAGCTGGGCAAAAAAATCAAGGTATTT. This sequence encodes CALWDLPGGELGKKIKVF.

This clone was observed at least ten times. With a much larger clone just one base away, this may be a read error. V and J are TRGV5 and TRGJ1 or TRGJ2. The CDR3 loop spans 14 amino acids. V was clipped by 1 base and J by 3 bases; unmatched bases: 6. Germline CDR1 is VINAFY and CDR2 is YDVSNSKD. The chain's CDR3 is CATWDSPSYYKKLF. CDR3 nucleotides: TGTGCCACCTGGGACAGCCCCAGTTATTATAAGAAACTCTTT.

This clone was observed at least ten times. This likely reflects a read error, since a far larger clone is one base away. Distinct nucleotide sequences in the sample also encode this CDR3. CDR3 bases: TGTGCCACCTGGGATGGTGGGGTAATCAATTATTATAAGAAACTCTTC. Translating it yields CATWDGGVINYYKKLF. This chain connects TRGV4 to TRGJ1 or TRGJ2. This CDR3 region has 16 residues. Germline loops: CDR1 EGSTGY, CDR2 YDSYTSSV.

This clone came up many times. TCRdb's listed protein matches a much larger clone and diverges from this DNA's translation at residue 15, likely through a read error; the protein shown comes from the DNA. The V segment is TRGV4, and no J call was made. The CDR3 covers 17 residues. The germline gives CDR1 EGSTGY, CDR2 YDSYTSSV. This chain's CDR3 is CATWAHHPRSSDWIRTF. The CDR3 nucleotides read TGTGCCACCTGGGCCCATCATCCACGTAGTAGTGATTGGATCAGGACGTTT.

With respect to this clone: The likely explanation is a read error, given a far larger clone one base away. V usage is TRGV9 and J usage is TRGJ1 or TRGJ2. CDR1 and CDR2 from the germline V gene are GITISATS and ISYDGTV (reference sequence). The CDR3 runs 13 residues. The CDR3 sequence is CALWDLRLRKKLF. CDR3 bases: TGTGCCTTATGGGATTTACGCTTGCGGAAGAAACTCTTT.

This clone was seen more than once but under ten times. A read error likely explains why the TCRdb protein, taken from a much larger clone, differs from this DNA's translation at residue 4; the protein shown is translated from the DNA. The rearrangement uses TRGV9 and TRGJ1 or TRGJ2. As TCRdb names no J gene, one was assigned here on the basis of a DNA match to germline. There are 17 residues in the CDR3. Germline V CDR1 and CDR2: GITISATS, ISYDGTV (reference sequence). DNA of the CDR3: TGTGCCTTGAGGGAGGTGCTTGGGATAGGAAATTATTATAAGAAACTCTTT. This gives the protein CALREVLGIGNYYKKLF.

This clone is labeled medium-sized. A clone one base away is much larger, so this may be a read error. Distinct nucleotide sequences in the sample also encode this CDR3. The chain uses TRGV9 and TRGJP. Germline loops: CDR1 GITISATS, CDR2 ISYDGTV (reference sequence). This CDR3 contains 16 residues. After removal of 1 base from V and 4 bases from J, the junction contained 1 base not matched to a gene. This CDR3 is CALWEVQELGKKIKVF. The CDR3 coding sequence is TGTGCCTTGTGGGAGGTACAAGAGTTGGGCAAAAAAATCAAGGTATTT.

In its sample, this clone was seen many times. A far larger clone lies a single base away; this is likely a read error. Other DNA sequences from this sample encode an identical CDR3 as well. The chain combines TRGV9 with TRGJ1 or TRGJ2. No J segment appears in TCRdb, so it was assigned here by matching the sequence to germline. The germline gives CDR1 GITISATS, CDR2 ISYDGTV (reference sequence). The CDR3 extends over 12 amino acids. This chain's CDR3 is CALWEVEDKKLF. CDR3 nucleotide sequence: TGCGCCTTGTGGGAGGTGGAGGATAAGAAACTCTTT.